These 25 T cell receptor beta chains originate from one sample sequenced in a study of blood T cell repertoires in COVID-19. Measured with immunoSEQ multiplex PCR; TCRdb has only the in-frame clones, and not every one. Of 150,000 to 200,000 clones in the sample, around 89% are singletons; the top ten hold 1.5% to 2%. Sequenced: peripheral blood. These receptors originate from a man between 18 and 29 years old who had recovered from COVID-19.

The CDR3 sequence is CASSIEAGQGSTDTQYF. DNA of the CDR3: TGTGCCAGTAGTATAGAGGCGGGACAGGGGTCGACAGATACGCAGTATTTT. V usage is TRBV19 and J usage is TRBJ2-3; 10 nucleotides line up with TRBD1. The CDR3 length is 17 residues. The junction had 6 bases not matched to a gene; V was cut back by 0 bases and J by 3 bases. The V gene's germline CDR1 is LNHDA and CDR2 SQIVND (reference sequence).

The gene calls are TRBV5-1 and TRBJ2-3; 9 nucleotides match TRBD1. The trim removed 6 bases at V and 3 bases at J, leaving 8 bases unmatched. From germline, CDR1 is SGHRS and CDR2 YFSETQ. The CDR3 has 15 amino acids. This CDR3 is CASMDRGVRTDTQYF. The CDR3 coding sequence is TGCGCCAGCATGGACAGGGGAGTACGTACAGATACGCAGTATTTT.

The chain's CDR3 is CASSTTYRGRRETQYF. CDR3 bases: TGCGCCAGCAGCACAACCTACAGGGGGCGCCGGGAGACCCAGTACTTC. The V gene is TRBV5-1, the J gene TRBJ2-5, with 9 bases lining up with TRBD1. This CDR3 comprises 16 residues. Germline CDR1 is SGHRS and CDR2 is YFSETQ. V was pared by 4 bases and J by 5 bases, with 12 bases of the junction left unmatched.

The chain combines TRBV7-3 with TRBJ2-5, with TRBD1 matching over 8 bases. The CDR3 is 13 amino acids. Trimming took 8 bases from V and 3 from J; bases not matched to a gene: 5. In germline, CDR1 is SGHTA, CDR2 FQGTGA. CDR3 sequence reads: CASSWDRKETQYF. The CDR3 DNA sequence: TGTGCCAGCTCCTGGGACAGGAAAGAGACCCAGTACTTC.

In its sample, this clone was seen once. V is TRBV11-2 and J is TRBJ1-4; 7 bases map to TRBD1. The CDR3 runs 16 residues. Germline V lookup: CDR1 SGHAT, CDR2 FQNNGV. V lost 3 bases, J lost 3 bases, and 7 bases stayed unmatched. CDR3 residues: CASSFDRQGANEKLFF. CDR3 DNA: TGTGCCAGCAGCTTCGACCGACAGGGTGCTAATGAAAAACTGTTTTTT.

This rearrangement joins TRBV28 to TRBJ1-2, with D unresolved. V gave up 10 bases and J gave up 1 base, with 7 bases separating them. CDR1 and CDR2 from the germline V gene are MDHEN and SYDVKM. CDR3 length equals 11 residues. The DNA of the CDR3 is TGTGCCATTTCCCATAACTATGGCTACACCTTC. It yields the protein CAISHNYGYTF.

The rearrangement joins TRBV21-1 to TRBJ1-1; the table assigns TRBD1, which was not confirmed against the DNA. TRBV21-1 is a recognized pseudogene. CDR3 size: 14 residues. Here the CDR3 reads CASSLRQGCTEAFF. DNA of the CDR3: TGTGCCAGCAGCCTTAGACAGGGTTGCACTGAAGCTTTCTTT.

The rearrangement joins TRBV10-2 to TRBJ2-3, with a weak D call TRBD2 (6 bases). The germline CDR1 and CDR2 sequences are WSHSY and SAAADI. V was pared by 2 bases and J by 2 bases, with 8 bases between. The CDR3 is made up of 14 amino acids. CDR3 coding DNA: TGCGCCAGCAGTGAGGGGGGGTCCACAGATACGCAGTATTTT. As protein: CASSEGGSTDTQYF.

CDR3 region: CASSLGAGGGSNEQFF. CDR3 coding DNA: TGTGCCAGCAGCTTGGGAGCGGGAGGGGGGTCCAATGAGCAGTTCTTC. The chain recombines TRBV5-4 with TRBJ2-1; 10 bases are a match to TRBD2. This CDR3 is built from 16 residues. V lost 0 bases, J lost 6 bases, and 6 bases stayed unmatched. Germline V gives CDR1 SGHNT, CDR2 YYREEE (reference sequence).

The chain is built from TRBV7-2 and TRBJ2-1, with D perhaps TRBD2 (6 bases). V lost 5 bases and J lost 9, with 20 bases in between. CDR1 and CDR2 from the germline V gene are SGHTA and FQGNSA. This CDR3 contains 15 residues. The CDR3 DNA reads TGTGCCAGCAGCCAACTAGCTCTAGTCTTCTTTGAGCAGTTCTTC. It specifies CASSQLALVFFEQFF.

This clone was picked up one time. This sequence joins TRBV5-4 and TRBJ2-7; 16 bases align to TRBD2. The CDR3 is made up of 18 amino acids. In germline, CDR1 is SGHNT, CDR2 YYREEE (reference sequence). V lost 3 bases to trimming and J lost 3 bases; unmatched junction nucleotides: 9. The CDR3 spells CASSSEGLAGGRVYEQYF. The CDR3 DNA follows: TGTGCCAGCAGCTCAGAGGGACTAGCGGGAGGGCGGGTCTACGAGCAGTACTTC. Using reference TRBV5-4 and TRBJ2-7 for the parts outside the CDR3, the full variable domain is ETGVTQSPTHLIKTRGQQVTLRCSSQSGHNTVSWYQQALGQGPQFIFQYYREEENGRGNFPPRFSGLQFPNYSSELNVNALELDDSALYLCASSSEGLAGGRVYEQYFGPGTRLTVT.

The J gene is TRBJ1-3, the V gene TRBV10-3; D is undetermined. The CDR3 runs 14 residues. The germline CDR1 and CDR2 sequences are ENHRY and SYGVKD. Trimming left V 0 bases short and J 4 bases short, with 7 bases between. Here the CDR3 DNA reads TGTGCCATCAGTGAGTCGTCAGAAGGAAACACCATATATTTT. Its translation: CAISESSEGNTIYF.

The genes are TRBV5-1 and TRBJ1-1; the D gene is possibly TRBD1 (6 bases). Per germline, CDR1 SGHRS and CDR2 YFSETQ. Trimming removed 3 bases from V and 1 base from J, with 10 bases in between. This CDR3 region has 14 residues. CDR3 sequence (DNA): TGCGCCAGCAGCTCCTGGGGACAGAACACTGAAGCTTTCTTT. This codes for CASSSWGQNTEAFF.

The chain employs TRBV3-1 (or the pseudogene TRBV3-2) and TRBJ2-7, with TRBD1 identical over 7 bases. V gave up 2 bases and J gave up 6 bases; unmatched junction bases: 7. The germline V gene encodes CDR1 LGHDT and CDR2 YNNKEL (reference sequence). CDR3 size: 14 residues. The CDR3 DNA reads TGTGCCAGCAGCCAAAAGGGGGCAGGGGGCGAGCAGTACTTC. Translating it yields CASSQKGAGGEQYF.

The J gene is TRBJ2-1, the V gene TRBV6-5; TRBD1 agrees at 7 bases. The trim removed 5 bases at V and 5 bases at J, leaving 6 bases unmatched. Germline CDR1 reads MNHEY; CDR2 reads SVGAGI. This CDR3 is 14 amino acids long. DNA of the CDR3: TGTGCCAGCAGTCGCCGAGGACAGGACAATGAGCAGTTCTTC. It is translated as CASSRRGQDNEQFF.

This rearrangement joins TRBV6-5 to TRBJ2-1; TRBD1 matches 7 bases. Trimming took 0 bases from V and 9 from J; bases not matched to a gene: 11. Per the germline V gene, CDR1 is MNHEY and CDR2 is SVGAGI. The CDR3 loop spans 16 amino acids. As DNA, the CDR3 is TGTGCCAGCAGTTACTCCCTTTTACTACAGGGGATTGAGCAGTTCTTC. This sequence encodes CASSYSLLLQGIEQFF.

This CDR3 is CASSLRTGANYGYTF. CDR3 nucleotides: TGTGCCAGCAGCTTGCGGACAGGGGCTAACTATGGCTACACCTTC. The chain combines TRBV7-2 with TRBJ1-2, with 9 bases that match TRBD1. CDR3 length equals 15 residues. V shed 3 bases, J shed 0 bases, and the junction held 2 bases outside the gene matches. Germline CDR1 and CDR2: SGHTA and FQGNSA.

The chain joins TRBV2 to TRBJ2-4, with TRBD2 as a possible D gene (6 bases). CDR1 and CDR2 (germline): SNHLY, FYNNEI. V was shortened by 3 bases and J by 6 bases, with 12 bases between the two germline ends. This CDR3 has 14 residues. The CDR3 coding sequence is TGTGCCAGCAGTGATCGGGGGTCGGGAAACATTCAGTACTTC. Encoded protein: CASSDRGSGNIQYF.

The CDR3 is CASSPRLVQNEQFF. DNA of the CDR3: TGTGCCAGCAGCCCACGTCTAGTTCAAAATGAGCAGTTCTTC. V gene TRBV9 combines with J gene TRBJ2-1; D is ambiguous. The CDR3 sequence is 14 residues long. The V gene lost 4 bases and the J gene lost 7 bases, with 15 bases spanning the gap. The germline V gene has CDR1 SGDLS and CDR2 YYNGEE.

This clone has just a few counts. The genes are TRBV28 and TRBJ1-5; D is ambiguous. The CDR3 runs to 14 residues. Trimming pared 5 bases from V and 6 bases from J, leaving 14 bases between. Germline assignment: CDR1 MDHEN and CDR2 SYDVKM. The CDR3 region is CASSRRVWGQPQHF. The CDR3 nucleotides are TGTGCCAGCAGTAGGAGGGTTTGGGGTCAGCCCCAGCATTTT. Variable domain in full (rest from reference TRBV28 and TRBJ1-5): DVKVTQSSRYLVKRTGEKVFLECVQDMDHENMFWYRQDPGLGLRLIYFSYDVKMKEKGDIPEGYSVSREKKERFSLILESASTNQTSMYLCASSRRVWGQPQHFGDGTRLSIL.

The V and J genes are TRBV23-1 and TRBJ1-2; D call uncertain. TRBV23-1 is an open reading frame whose function is uncertain. This CDR3 spans 12 amino acids. V was shortened by 0 bases and J by 8 bases, with 7 bases between the two germline ends. DNA for the CDR3: TGCGCCAGCAGTCAATCGGTCCGGGGCTACACCTTC. Its protein product is CASSQSVRGYTF.

V and J are TRBV3-1 (or the pseudogene TRBV3-2) and TRBJ2-1; no definite D call. The CDR3 has 15 residues. Trimming removed 2 bases from V and 3 bases from J, with 11 bases in between. Germline V gives CDR1 LGHDT, CDR2 YNNKEL (reference sequence). The CDR3 region is CASSQQVTYYNEQFF. DNA for the CDR3: TGTGCCAGCAGCCAACAGGTAACGTACTACAATGAGCAGTTCTTC.

This chain connects TRBV10-3 to TRBJ2-7; D possibly corresponds to TRBD2 (5 bases). In germline, CDR1 is ENHRY, CDR2 SYGVKD. V was cut by 10 bases and J by 5 bases, with 15 bases left in between. CDR3 length equals 12 residues. In DNA form, the CDR3 reads TGTGCCACCGCAATCCGAGGGAACGAGCAGTACTTC. Translated, it gives CATAIRGNEQYF.

This clone appeared many times. The CDR3 protein is CASSAQTGANQPQHF. CDR3 sequence (DNA): TGTGCCAGCAGTGCCCAAACAGGGGCCAATCAGCCCCAGCATTTT. This chain uses TRBV2 with TRBJ1-5; 7 positions match TRBD1. V trimming: 4 bases; J trimming: 3 bases; junction bases outside the gene matches: 6. This CDR3 contains 15 residues. Germline CDR1 SNHLY, CDR2 FYNNEI.

This chain connects TRBV4-3 to TRBJ1-1; 7 nucleotides line up with TRBD1. This CDR3 spans 13 amino acids. Germline CDR1 LGHNA, CDR2 YSLEER. The ends lost 4 bases at V and 5 bases at J; junction bases unmatched: 4. This chain's CDR3 is CASSLARGTEAFF. The CDR3 nucleotides are TGCGCCAGCAGCCTAGCCAGGGGGACTGAAGCTTTCTTT.